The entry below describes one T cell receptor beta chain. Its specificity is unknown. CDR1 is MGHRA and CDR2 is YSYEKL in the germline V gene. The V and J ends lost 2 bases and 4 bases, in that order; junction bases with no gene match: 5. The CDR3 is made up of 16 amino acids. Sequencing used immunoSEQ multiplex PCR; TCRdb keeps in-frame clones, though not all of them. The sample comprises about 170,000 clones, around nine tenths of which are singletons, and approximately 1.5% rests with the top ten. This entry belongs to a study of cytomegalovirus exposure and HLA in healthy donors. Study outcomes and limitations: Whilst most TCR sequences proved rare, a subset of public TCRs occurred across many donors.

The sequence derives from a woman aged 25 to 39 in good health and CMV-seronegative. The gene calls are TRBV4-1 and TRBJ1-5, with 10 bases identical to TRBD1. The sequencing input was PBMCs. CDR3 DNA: TGCGCCAGCAGCCAACCGGGACAGGGGCCAAATCAGCCCCAGCATTTT. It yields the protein CASSQPGQGPNQPQHF.